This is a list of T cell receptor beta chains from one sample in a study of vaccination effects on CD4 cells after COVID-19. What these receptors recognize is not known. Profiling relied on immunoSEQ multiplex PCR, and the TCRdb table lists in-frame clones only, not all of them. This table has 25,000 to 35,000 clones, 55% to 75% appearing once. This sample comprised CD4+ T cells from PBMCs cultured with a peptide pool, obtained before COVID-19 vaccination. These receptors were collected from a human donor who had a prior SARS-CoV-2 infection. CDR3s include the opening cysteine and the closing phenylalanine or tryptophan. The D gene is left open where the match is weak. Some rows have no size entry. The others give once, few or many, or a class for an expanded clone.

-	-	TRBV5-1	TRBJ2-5	CASTPQVVEGTQYF	TGCGCCAGCACCCCCCAGGTGGTCGAGGGGACCCAGTACTTC
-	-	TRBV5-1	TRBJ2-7	CASSFRDSYYEQYF	TGCGCCAGCAGCTTCCGGGACTCATACTACGAGCAGTACTTC
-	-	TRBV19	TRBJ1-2	CASRTQGDYGYTF	TGTGCCAGTAGGACACAGGGAGATTATGGCTACACCTTC
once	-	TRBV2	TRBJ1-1	CASSVNGNTEAFF	TGTGCCAGCAGTGTAAACGGGAACACTGAAGCTTTCTTT
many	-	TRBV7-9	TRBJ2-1	CASSVPRGTSSYNEQFF	TGTGCCAGCAGCGTCCCGAGGGGCACGAGCTCCTACAATGAGCAGTTCTTC
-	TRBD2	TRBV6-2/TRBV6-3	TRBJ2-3	CASSPVGLAGVPQYF	TGTGCCAGCAGCCCAGTTGGACTAGCGGGAGTTCCGCAGTATTTT
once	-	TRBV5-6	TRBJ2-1	CASSPTLSRPYNEQFF	TGTGCCAGCAGCCCTACACTAAGCCGGCCCTACAATGAGCAGTTCTTC
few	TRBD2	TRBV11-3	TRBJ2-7	CASSWTSGGYEQYF	TGTGCCAGCAGCTGGACTAGCGGGGGGTACGAGCAGTACTTC
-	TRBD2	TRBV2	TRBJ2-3	CASGLAGITDTQYF	TGTGCCAGCGGACTAGCGGGGATCACAGATACGCAGTATTTT
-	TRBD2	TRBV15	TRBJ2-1	CATSRGRTSGNEQFF	TGTGCCACCAGCAGAGGTAGGACTAGCGGGAATGAGCAGTTCTTC
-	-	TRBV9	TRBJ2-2	CATNPGNTGELFF	TGTGCCACGAACCCAGGGAACACCGGGGAGCTGTTTTTT
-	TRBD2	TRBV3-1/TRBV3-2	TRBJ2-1	CASSQVGGGARNEQFF	TGTGCCAGCAGCCAAGTCGGCGGGGGGGCTCGGAATGAGCAGTTCTTC
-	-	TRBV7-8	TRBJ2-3	CASSRRGRDSTDTQYF	TGTGCCAGCAGCCGTAGGGGGCGGGATAGCACAGATACGCAGTATTTT
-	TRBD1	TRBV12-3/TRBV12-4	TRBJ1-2	CASSRQGGDGYTF	TGTGCCAGCAGTCGGCAGGGGGGAGATGGCTACACCTTC
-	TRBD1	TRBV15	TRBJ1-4	CATSRRTGGSEKLFF	TGTGCCACCAGCAGAAGGACAGGGGGCTCTGAAAAACTGTTTTTT
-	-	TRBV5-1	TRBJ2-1	CASSLEPAYNEQFF	TGCGCCAGCAGCTTGGAGCCGGCCTACAATGAGCAGTTCTTC
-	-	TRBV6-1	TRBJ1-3	CASSEQGSWSGNTIYF	TGTGCCAGCAGTGAACAGGGCAGCTGGAGTGGAAACACCATATATTTT
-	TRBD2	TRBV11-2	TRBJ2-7	CASSRLLAGAREQYF	TGTGCCAGCAGCCGTTTACTAGCGGGAGCTCGCGAGCAGTACTTC
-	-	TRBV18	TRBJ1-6	CASSPTEIYSSYNSPLHF	TGTGCCAGCTCACCGACAGAGATTTATAGCTCCTATAATTCACCCCTCCACTTT
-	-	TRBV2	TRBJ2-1	CASSVWGIEQFF	TGTGCCAGCAGTGTTTGGGGAATTGAGCAGTTCTTC
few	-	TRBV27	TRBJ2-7	CASSLLAFQGGHEQYF	TGTGCCAGCAGTTTATTAGCATTCCAGGGTGGACACGAGCAGTACTTC
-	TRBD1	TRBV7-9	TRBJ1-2	CASSPRRQGFGPHYGYTF	TGTGCCAGCAGCCCCCGTCGACAGGGTTTCGGGCCCCACTATGGCTACACCTTC
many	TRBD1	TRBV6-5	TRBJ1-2	CASSSDRAPYGYTF	TGTGCCAGCAGCTCCGACAGGGCCCCTTATGGCTACACCTTC
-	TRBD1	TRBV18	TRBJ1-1	CASQGQANTEAFF	TGTGCCAGCCAGGGACAGGCTAACACTGAAGCTTTCTTT
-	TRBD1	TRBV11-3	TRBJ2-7	CASSPYRRDRGLISSYEQYF	TGTGCCAGCAGCCCTTACCGCCGGGACAGGGGGCTAATCAGCTCCTACGAGCAGTACTTC
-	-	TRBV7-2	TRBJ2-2	CASSRNGGSNTGELFF	TGTGCCAGCAGCCGCAACGGGGGCTCGAACACCGGGGAGCTGTTTTTT
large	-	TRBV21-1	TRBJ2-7	CASSYPRDRGTSYEQYF	TGTGCCAGCAGCTACCCCCGGGACAGGGGTACCTCCTACGAGCAGTACTTC
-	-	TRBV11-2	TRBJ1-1	CASSLTTESTEAFF	TGTGCCAGCAGCTTGACGACAGAAAGCACTGAAGCTTTCTTT
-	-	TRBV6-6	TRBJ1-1	CASSPRGRTEAFF	TGTGCCAGCAGTCCACGGGGCCGTACTGAAGCTTTCTTT
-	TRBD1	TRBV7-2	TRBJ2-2	CASSHDRVTNTGELFF	TGTGCCAGCAGCCATGACAGGGTAACGAACACCGGGGAGCTGTTTTTT
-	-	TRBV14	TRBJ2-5	CASSQVSGPRRETQYF	TGTGCCAGCAGCCAAGTTTCCGGGCCGAGGCGGGAGACCCAGTACTTC
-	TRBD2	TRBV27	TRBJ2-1	CASRSLAGGPYNEQFF	TGTGCCAGCAGGTCTTTAGCGGGGGGACCCTACAATGAGCAGTTCTTC
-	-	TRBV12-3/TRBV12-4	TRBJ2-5	CASTTEQLRTQYF	TGTGCCAGCACCACCGAGCAGCTTCGGACCCAGTACTTC
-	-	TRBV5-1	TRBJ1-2	CASSLAINYGYTF	TGCGCCAGCAGCTTGGCCATAAACTATGGCTACACCTTC
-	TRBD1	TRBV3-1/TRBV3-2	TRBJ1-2	CASSHRGKAGYGYTF	TGTGCCAGCAGCCACAGGGGGAAGGCTGGGTATGGCTACACCTTC
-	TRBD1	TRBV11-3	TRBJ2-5	CASSRRDRLQETQYF	TGTGCCAGCAGCAGACGGGACAGGTTGCAAGAGACCCAGTACTTC
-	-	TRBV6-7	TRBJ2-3	CASSYSGVGTDTQYF	TGTGCCAGCAGTTACTCGGGGGTGGGTACAGATACGCAGTATTTT
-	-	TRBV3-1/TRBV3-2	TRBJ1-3	CASSPAARGNTIYF	TGTGCCAGCAGCCCCGCGGCCCGTGGAAACACCATATATTTT
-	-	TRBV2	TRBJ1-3	CASSRDLGNTIYF	TGTGCCAGCAGCCGGGACCTTGGAAACACCATATATTTT